These 22 T cell receptor beta chains originate from one sample sequenced in a study of OX40 agonist ivuxolimab in advanced cancers. The protocol was immunoSEQ multiplex PCR, while the TCRdb copy is restricted to in-frame clones and leaves out a portion. The table includes some 64,000 clones, 87% detected once. Sequencing used CD4+ or CD8+ T cells sorted from blood, obtained in a trial of the OX40 agonist ivuxolimab. These receptors were obtained from an adult with an advanced solid tumor such as melanoma, head and neck, liver or kidney cancer.

This chain uses TRBV15 with TRBJ2-4; TRBD2 matches 13 bases. J gave up 1 base and V 3 bases, and 9 bases lay outside the gene matches. The V gene's germline CDR1 is LNHNV and CDR2 YYDKDF (reference sequence). The CDR3 is made up of 19 amino acids. The CDR3: CATSSSTSGGPGAKNIQYF. CDR3 DNA: TGTGCCACCAGCAGCTCGACTAGCGGGGGGCCGGGGGCCAAAAACATTCAGTACTTC.

This chain uses TRBV2 with TRBJ1-2; TRBD1 might be the D (5 bases). Germline V gene data show CDR1 as SNHLY and CDR2 as FYNNEI. The CDR3 is 12 amino acids. Trimming took off 6 bases at V and 5 bases at J, with 10 bases between the two ends. The CDR3 DNA sequence: TGTGCCAGCAGGGGCGGGACTTATGGCTACACCTTC. This encodes CASRGGTYGYTF.

This chain connects TRBV18 to TRBJ2-3; D call uncertain. The ends were cut back, 5 bases at V and 2 bases at J, with 5 bases in the middle. Per the germline V gene, CDR1 is KGHSH and CDR2 is LQKENI. The CDR3 is 12 residues long. The CDR3 reads CASSSDTDTQYF. CDR3 sequence (DNA): TGTGCCAGCTCATCAGACACAGATACGCAGTATTTT.

The chain joins TRBV30 to TRBJ2-1; D is undetermined. V lost 4 bases, J lost 4 bases, and 8 bases lay in between. Looked up from germline, CDR1 is GTSNPN and CDR2 is SVGIG (reference sequence). The CDR3 covers 12 residues. CDR3 in amino acids: CAWTPKYNEQFF. The CDR3 DNA follows: TGTGCCTGGACCCCGAAATACAATGAGCAGTTCTTC.

The chain carries TRBV28 and TRBJ1-5; 10 bases align to TRBD1. Germline V gene lookup returns CDR1 MDHEN and CDR2 SYDVKM. This CDR3 contains 15 residues. V lost 6 bases to trimming and J lost 6 bases; unmatched junction nucleotides: 8. The CDR3 reads CASRSTGGAGQPQHF. CDR3 bases: TGTGCCAGCAGATCGACAGGGGGCGCAGGTCAGCCCCAGCATTTT.

V gene TRBV30 combines with J gene TRBJ2-4; TRBD2 might be the D (7 bases). This CDR3 region has 14 residues. V shed 2 bases and J shed 7 bases, with 15 bases lying between them. Germline assignment: CDR1 GTSNPN and CDR2 SVGIG (reference sequence). For the CDR3, the DNA is TGTGCCTGGAGTAGAGGGGGGGCGAGTAACATTCAGTACTTC. This sequence encodes CAWSRGGASNIQYF.

The CDR3 reads CASSLGGVNTEAFF. The CDR3 DNA is TGTGCCAGCAGTTTAGGGGGAGTGAACACTGAAGCTTTCTTT. V usage is TRBV27 and J usage is TRBJ1-1; D perhaps matches TRBD1 (5 bases). Germline CDR1 MNHEY, CDR2 SMNVEV (reference sequence). The V gene lost 2 bases and the J gene lost 0 bases, with 7 bases spanning the gap. This CDR3 spans 14 amino acids.

This clone was observed a handful of times. The chain carries TRBV29-1 and TRBJ2-2; 10 bases align to TRBD2. Germline CDR1 is SQVTM and CDR2 is ANQGSEA. The CDR3 length is 15 residues. The V and J ends lost 5 bases and 6 bases, in that order; junction bases with no gene match: 9. Here the CDR3 reads CSVLVSGRVPGELFF. CDR3 bases: TGCAGCGTTTTGGTGAGCGGGAGGGTCCCCGGGGAGCTGTTTTTT.

The chain joins TRBV6-5 to TRBJ1-1; unclear D gene. This CDR3 spans 11 amino acids. The germline CDR1 and CDR2 sequences are MNHEY and SVGAGI. V was clipped by 2 bases and J by 9 bases, with 7 bases between them. This CDR3 reads CASSYRSKAFF. CDR3 nucleotide sequence: TGTGCCAGCAGTTACCGAAGTAAAGCTTTCTTT.

CDR3: CASRQGGTEAFF. The CDR3 nucleotides are TGTGCCAGCAGACAAGGGGGCACTGAAGCTTTCTTT. The chain uses TRBV28 and TRBJ1-1; TRBD1 is a possible D gene (6 bases). Germline-derived CDR1 and CDR2 are MDHEN and SYDVKM. V was cut by 6 bases and J by 4 bases, with 9 bases left in between. The CDR3 has 12 amino acids.

The table lists this clone with a count of one. V usage is TRBV7-9 and J usage is TRBJ2-3; TRBD1 matches 10 bases. This CDR3 comprises 14 residues. Losses at the gene ends were 7 bases for V and 4 bases for J; bases not matched to a gene: 5. In germline, CDR1 is SEHNR, CDR2 FQNEAQ (reference sequence). CDR3 sequence: CASTGTGVADTQYF. The CDR3 nucleotides are TGTGCCAGCACCGGGACAGGGGTCGCAGATACGCAGTATTTT.

The gene calls are TRBV7-6 and TRBJ2-5, with D tentatively TRBD2 (5 bases). The CDR3 runs to 15 residues. Germline assignment: CDR1 SGHVS and CDR2 FNYEAQ. The V gene lost 3 bases and the J gene lost 3 bases, with 14 bases spanning the gap. CDR3: CASSFGSSNEETQYF. CDR3 in DNA: TGTGCCAGCAGCTTTGGCTCTAGCAATGAAGAGACCCAGTACTTC.

The V and J genes are TRBV10-3 and TRBJ2-1, with D unresolved. Looked up from germline, CDR1 is ENHRY and CDR2 is SYGVKD. The CDR3 is 13 residues long. V was shortened by 2 bases and J by 4 bases, with 6 bases between the two germline ends. The CDR3 nucleotides are TGTGCCATCAGTGAGCCGAGATACAATGAGCAGTTCTTC. Its protein is CAISEPRYNEQFF.

This chain links TRBV27 with TRBJ1-3, with TRBD1 matching 10 bases. V shed 5 bases, J shed 5 bases, and the junction held 9 bases outside the gene matches. There are 16 residues in the CDR3. Germline values: CDR1 MNHEY, CDR2 SMNVEV (reference sequence). Here the CDR3 reads CASSPGQGNVRNTIYF. Written as DNA, the CDR3 is TGTGCCAGCAGTCCGGGACAGGGGAATGTTCGAAACACCATATATTTT.

This chain joins TRBV5-1 and TRBJ2-7; 10 positions match TRBD2. CDR3 length: 14 residues. The germline gives CDR1 SGHRS, CDR2 YFSETQ. The ends lost 4 bases at V and 6 bases at J; junction bases unmatched: 7. CDR3 DNA sequence: TGCGCCAGCAGCAAAGGACTAGCGGCGGCCGAGCAGTACTTC. Translated: CASSKGLAAAEQYF.

This clone was observed a single time. The chain carries TRBV5-6 and TRBJ1-2; 7 positions match TRBD1. This CDR3 region has 16 residues. The J segment lost 7 bases and the V segment lost 8 bases, leaving 20 bases of the junction unmatched. CDR1 is SGHDT and CDR2 is YYEEEE in the germline V gene. The CDR3 bases are TGTGCCAGTAAGAAGGGGGCAATGCTCCCAGCGTTTGGCTACACCTTC. This sequence encodes CASKKGAMLPAFGYTF.

This chain uses TRBV4-1 with TRBJ1-4; D is unresolved. The V and J ends lost 4 bases and 4 bases respectively, with 10 bases between them. The CDR3 totals 14 residues. Per germline, CDR1 MGHRA and CDR2 YSYEKL. The DNA for the CDR3 is TGCGCCAGCAGCCTACCGGACGTTAATGAAAAACTGTTTTTT. It translates to CASSLPDVNEKLFF.

The rearrangement uses TRBV27 and TRBJ1-2; D is unclear. The germline CDR1 and CDR2 sequences are MNHEY and SMNVEV (reference sequence). The ends were cut back, 5 bases at V and 0 bases at J, with 10 bases in the middle. The CDR3 is 14 residues long. CDR3 protein: CASSLKPSNYGYTF. The CDR3 nucleotides are TGTGCCAGCAGTCTAAAGCCTTCTAACTATGGCTACACCTTC.

The J gene is TRBJ2-7, the V gene TRBV7-8, with a tentative D call TRBD2 (5 bases). Germline lookup yields CDR1 SGHVS and CDR2 FQNEAQ. CDR3 size: 15 residues. V gave up 5 bases and J gave up 1 base, with 15 bases separating them. This chain's CDR3 is CASSTSEGVSYEQYF. The CDR3 region has the DNA TGTGCCAGCAGCACCTCTGAGGGAGTGTCCTACGAGCAGTACTTC.

This chain links TRBV2 with TRBJ1-1; D perhaps matches TRBD1 (6 bases). CDR3 length: 12 residues. V lost 8 bases and J lost 8, with 15 bases in between. Germline-derived CDR1 and CDR2 are SNHLY and FYNNEI. CDR3 protein: CASSRTGAEAFF. In nucleotides, the CDR3 is TGTGCCAGCTCCCGTACGGGGGCCGAAGCTTTCTTT.

This chain uses TRBV19 with TRBJ1-2; D is uncertain. The CDR3 runs to 11 residues. Per germline, CDR1 LNHDA and CDR2 SQIVND (reference sequence). Trimming left V 2 bases short and J 7 bases short, with 5 bases between. This chain's CDR3 is CASSIKGGYTF. CDR3 DNA: TGTGCCAGTAGTATAAAGGGTGGCTACACCTTC.

There are a few counts of this clone. This chain connects TRBV29-1 to TRBJ1-4; a weak D match, TRBD1 (5 bases). The CDR3 is 13 residues long. Trimming left V 2 bases short and J 8 bases short, with 12 bases between. The germline V gene has CDR1 SQVTM and CDR2 ANQGSEA. The CDR3 bases are TGCAGCGTTGAAACCCCCGGGGGGGAAAAACTGTTTTTT. Its protein is CSVETPGGEKLFF.